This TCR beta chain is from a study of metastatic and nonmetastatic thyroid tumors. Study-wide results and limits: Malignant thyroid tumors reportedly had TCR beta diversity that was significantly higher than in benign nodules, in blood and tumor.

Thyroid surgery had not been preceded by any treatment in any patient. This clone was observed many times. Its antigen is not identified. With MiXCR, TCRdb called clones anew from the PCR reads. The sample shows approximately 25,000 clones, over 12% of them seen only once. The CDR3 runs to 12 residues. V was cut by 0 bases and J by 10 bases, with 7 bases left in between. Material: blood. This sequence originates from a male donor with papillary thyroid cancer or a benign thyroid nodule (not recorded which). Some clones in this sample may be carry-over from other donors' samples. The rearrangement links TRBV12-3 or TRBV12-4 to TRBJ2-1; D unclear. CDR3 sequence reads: CASSLAGIEQFF. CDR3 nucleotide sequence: TGTGCCAGCAGTTTAGCGGGGATAGAGCAGTTCTTC.